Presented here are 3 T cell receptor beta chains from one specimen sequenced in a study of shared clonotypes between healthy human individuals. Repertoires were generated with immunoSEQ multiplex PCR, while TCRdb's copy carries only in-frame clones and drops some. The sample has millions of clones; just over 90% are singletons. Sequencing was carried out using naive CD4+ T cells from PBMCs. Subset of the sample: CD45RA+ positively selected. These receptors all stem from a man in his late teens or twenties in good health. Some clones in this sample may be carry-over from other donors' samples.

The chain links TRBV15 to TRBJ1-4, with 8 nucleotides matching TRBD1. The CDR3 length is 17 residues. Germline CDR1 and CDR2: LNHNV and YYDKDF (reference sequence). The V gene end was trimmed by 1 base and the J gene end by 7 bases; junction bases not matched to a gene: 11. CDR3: CATSRGRAGTGVEKLFF. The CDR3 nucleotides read TGTGCCACCAGCAGAGGGCGTGCCGGGACAGGCGTTGAAAAACTGTTTTTT.

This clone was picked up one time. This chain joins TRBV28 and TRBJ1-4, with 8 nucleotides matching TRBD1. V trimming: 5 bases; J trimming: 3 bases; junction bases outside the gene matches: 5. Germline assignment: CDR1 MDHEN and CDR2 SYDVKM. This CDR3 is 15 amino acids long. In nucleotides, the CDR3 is TGTGCCAGCAGTCGCAGGACAGGGCCTAATGAAAAACTGTTTTTT. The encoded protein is CASSRRTGPNEKLFF.

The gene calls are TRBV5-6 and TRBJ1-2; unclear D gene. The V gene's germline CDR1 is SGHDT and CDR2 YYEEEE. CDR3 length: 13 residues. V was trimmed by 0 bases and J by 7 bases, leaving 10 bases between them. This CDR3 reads CASSLGGESGYTF. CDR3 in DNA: TGTGCCAGCAGCTTGGGCGGGGAAAGTGGCTACACCTTC.